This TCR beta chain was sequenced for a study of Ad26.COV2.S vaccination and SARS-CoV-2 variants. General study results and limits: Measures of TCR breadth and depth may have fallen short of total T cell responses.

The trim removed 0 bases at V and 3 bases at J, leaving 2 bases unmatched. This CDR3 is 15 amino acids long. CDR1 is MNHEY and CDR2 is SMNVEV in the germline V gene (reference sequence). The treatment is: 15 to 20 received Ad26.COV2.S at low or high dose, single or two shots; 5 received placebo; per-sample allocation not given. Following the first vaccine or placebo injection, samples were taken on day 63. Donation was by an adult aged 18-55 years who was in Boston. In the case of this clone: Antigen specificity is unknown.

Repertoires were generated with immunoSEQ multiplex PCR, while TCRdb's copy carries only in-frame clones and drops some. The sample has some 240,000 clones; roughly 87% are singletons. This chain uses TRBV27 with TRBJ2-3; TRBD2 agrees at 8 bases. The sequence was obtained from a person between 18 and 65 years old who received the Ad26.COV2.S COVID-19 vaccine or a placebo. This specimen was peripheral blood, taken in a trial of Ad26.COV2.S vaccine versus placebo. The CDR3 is CASSLSGLVTDTQYF. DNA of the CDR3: TGTGCCAGCAGTTTATCGGGACTAGTAACAGATACGCAGTATTTT.